Listed below are T cell receptor beta chains from one sample, sequenced in a study of control samples from healthy donors and cancer patients. This table comes from immunoSEQ multiplex PCR, and its TCRdb copy is limited to in-frame clones, with some not included. The table has 85,000 to 95,000 clones, approximately 91% seen once. Sequenced sample: blood. Receptors originate from a woman between 25 and 40 years old in good health. Both conserved end residues are part of each CDR3. Fields, in order: CDR3 protein, CDR3 DNA, J gene, clone size, D gene, V gene. A D gene is named only where the DNA matches it firmly. Only part of the rows carry a size: once, few, many, or a class if the clone is expanded.

CASSFNRGRAPEQYF	TGTGCCAGCAGCTTCAACCGCGGGAGGGCTCCGGAGCAGTACTTC	TRBJ2-7	.	TRBD2	TRBV5-6
CASSPRTDTQYF	TGTGCCAGCAGCCCCAGGACAGATACGCAGTATTTT	TRBJ2-3	.	.	TRBV3-1/TRBV3-2
CASRAGVSENTEAFF	TGCGCCAGCAGAGCGGGGGTTTCTGAGAACACTGAAGCTTTCTTT	TRBJ1-1	.	.	TRBV5-1
CASSTLGLAGSGGELFF	TGTGCCAGTAGTACCTTGGGACTAGCGGGATCTGGCGGGGAGCTGTTTTTT	TRBJ2-2	.	TRBD2	TRBV19
CASSQLPSSYEQYF	TGTGCCAGCAGCCAGCTACCGAGCTCCTACGAGCAGTACTTC	TRBJ2-7	.	.	TRBV3-1/TRBV3-2
CASSQEAGTNNSPLHF	TGTGCCAGCAGCCAAGAAGCCGGGACTAATAATTCACCCCTCCACTTT	TRBJ1-6	.	.	TRBV4-2
CASSGTGGNQPQHF	TGTGCCAGCAGCGGGACAGGGGGCAATCAGCCCCAGCATTTT	TRBJ1-5	once	TRBD1	TRBV2
CASSRTSGGTYNEQFF	TGTGCCAGCAGCCGGACTAGCGGGGGAACCTACAATGAGCAGTTCTTC	TRBJ2-1	.	TRBD2	TRBV7-8
CAWNPPGGGAYNEQFF	TGTGCCTGGAATCCCCCCGGCGGGGGGGCCTACAATGAGCAGTTCTTC	TRBJ2-1	.	TRBD2	TRBV30
CASNRGSYNEQFF	TGTGCCAGCAACAGGGGCTCCTACAATGAGCAGTTCTTC	TRBJ2-1	few	TRBD1	TRBV30
CATSTQAASTDTQYF	TGTGCCACCAGCACCCAGGCCGCTAGCACAGATACGCAGTATTTT	TRBJ2-3	.	.	TRBV15
CAWRPTGSSRNTEAFF	TGTGCCTGGAGACCGACAGGGTCCTCTCGGAACACTGAAGCTTTCTTT	TRBJ1-1	.	TRBD1	TRBV30
CASSTGGANYGYTF	TGTGCCAGCAGTACAGGGGGCGCAAACTATGGCTACACCTTC	TRBJ1-2	.	TRBD1	TRBV28
CASSLGQTNSPLHF	TGCGCCAGCAGCTTGGGCCAGACTAATTCACCCCTCCACTTT	TRBJ1-6	.	.	TRBV5-1
CASSAFGYNEQFF	TGTGCCAGTAGTGCGTTCGGGTACAATGAGCAGTTCTTC	TRBJ2-1	.	.	TRBV19
CASSQADTRGANVLTF	TGTGCCAGCAGCCAAGCGGACACCCGGGGGGCCAACGTCCTGACTTTC	TRBJ2-6	.	.	TRBV4-2
CASSPAILSSGNTIYF	TGTGCCAGCTCACCGGCCATCTTATCATCTGGAAACACCATATATTTT	TRBJ1-3	.	.	TRBV18
CASILGGHSGEQFF	TGTGCCAGCATCCTTGGGGGTCACTCTGGTGAGCAGTTCTTC	TRBJ2-1	.	.	TRBV2
CASSLPGLSKGEQYF	TGTGCCAGCAGTTTACCGGGGCTCTCTAAGGGCGAGCAGTACTTC	TRBJ2-7	.	.	TRBV28
CASSQGGQELGGYTF	TGTGCCAGCAGCCAAGGGGGACAGGAGCTGGGTGGCTACACCTTC	TRBJ1-2	.	TRBD1	TRBV3-1/TRBV3-2
CASSADRDTEAFF	TGCGCCAGCAGCGCGGACAGGGACACTGAAGCTTTCTTT	TRBJ1-1	.	TRBD1	TRBV10-1
CASSLDRVTEAFF	TGTGCCAGCAGCTTGGACAGGGTCACTGAAGCTTTCTTT	TRBJ1-1	.	.	TRBV5-6
CASSRTGIIDTEAFF	TGTGCCAGTAGTAGGACAGGGATAATTGACACTGAAGCTTTCTTT	TRBJ1-1	.	TRBD1	TRBV19
CASRRQDYGYTF	TGTGCCAGCAGGAGGCAGGACTATGGCTACACCTTC	TRBJ1-2	once	.	TRBV5-4
CASSIAPSGRAVNEQFF	TGTGCCAGTAGTATAGCCCCTAGCGGGAGGGCCGTCAATGAGCAGTTCTTC	TRBJ2-1	.	TRBD2	TRBV19
CASRETGANYGYTF	TGTGCCAGCAGAGAGACAGGGGCTAACTATGGCTACACCTTC	TRBJ1-2	.	TRBD1	TRBV6-5
CASMGDGQPQHF	TGTGCCAGCATGGGGGACGGTCAGCCCCAGCATTTT	TRBJ1-5	.	.	TRBV2
CASSLGRRHEKLFF	TGTGCCAGCAGTTTGGGCAGACGTCATGAAAAACTGTTTTTT	TRBJ1-4	.	.	TRBV27
CASSPEALTGYEQYF	TGTGCCAGCAGCCCTGAAGCTTTGACAGGCTACGAGCAGTACTTC	TRBJ2-7	.	.	TRBV3-1/TRBV3-2
CASTPTSGETQYF	TGTGCCAGCACTCCGACTAGCGGGGAGACCCAGTACTTC	TRBJ2-5	.	TRBD2	TRBV12-3/TRBV12-4
CASGFWQSGNTIYF	TGTGCTAGTGGTTTTTGGCAGAGTGGAAACACCATATATTTT	TRBJ1-3	once	.	TRBV12-5
CAISVGTNSYEQYF	TGTGCCATCAGTGTAGGCACTAACTCCTACGAGCAGTACTTC	TRBJ2-7	.	.	TRBV10-3
CASGDSSYEQYF	TGTGCCAGCGGGGACAGCTCGTACGAGCAGTACTTC	TRBJ2-7	.	TRBD1	TRBV6-5
CASSRSGAGGNTIYF	TGTGCCAGCAGTCGATCAGGGGCAGGCGGAAACACCATATATTTT	TRBJ1-3	.	.	TRBV6-6
CASSPITYNEQFF	TGTGCCAGCTCACCGATAACTTACAATGAGCAGTTCTTC	TRBJ2-1	.	.	TRBV18
CASSRIRGRGETQYF	TGCGCCAGCAGCCGAATCAGGGGGCGAGGTGAGACCCAGTACTTC	TRBJ2-5	.	TRBD1	TRBV5-1
CASSTGLALGELFF	TGTGCCAGCAGCACAGGACTAGCCCTCGGGGAGCTGTTTTTT	TRBJ2-2	.	TRBD2	TRBV7-2
CASSPQGSGPQHF	TGTGCCAGCAGCCCCCAGGGATCGGGGCCCCAGCATTTT	TRBJ1-5	.	.	TRBV4-2
CATSRDPREYHWNTEAFF	TGTGCCACCAGCAGAGATCCCAGAGAATACCATTGGAACACTGAAGCTTTCTTT	TRBJ1-1	.	.	TRBV15
CASSFQAGGYRFF	TGCGCCAGCAGCTTTCAGGCGGGGGGGTACCGGTTCTTC	TRBJ2-1	.	TRBD2	TRBV5-1
CASSPGEVGRSPLHF	TGCGCCAGCAGCCCCGGGGAAGTCGGGCGTTCACCCCTCCACTTT	TRBJ1-6	.	.	TRBV5-1
CASSLQWGNYGYTF	TGTGCCAGCAGTCTTCAATGGGGGAACTATGGCTACACCTTC	TRBJ1-2	.	.	TRBV14
CASSEGPAAGKLFF	TGTGCCAGCAGTGAGGGACCGGCGGCGGGAAAACTGTTTTTT	TRBJ1-4	.	.	TRBV6-1
CASSEQYSNQPQHF	TGTGCCAGCAGTGAGCAGTATAGCAATCAGCCCCAGCATTTT	TRBJ1-5	.	.	TRBV6-4
CAITGGPDTQYF	TGTGCCATCACAGGGGGGCCAGATACGCAGTATTTT	TRBJ2-3	.	.	TRBV10-3
CASSRPPRVGYTF	TGTGCCAGCAGCCGACCCCCCCGGGTTGGCTACACCTTC	TRBJ1-2	.	.	TRBV7-2
CASSFARTVHSPLHF	TGTGCCAGCAGCTTTGCGCGGACGGTGCATTCACCCCTCCACTTT	TRBJ1-6	.	.	TRBV11-2
CASSFSRSYGYTF	TGTGCCAGCAGTTTTAGCAGATCCTATGGCTACACCTTC	TRBJ1-2	.	.	TRBV28
CASSFHSRSGQGEKLFF	TGCGCCAGCAGCTTCCACTCCCGATCGGGACAGGGTGAAAAACTGTTTTTT	TRBJ1-4	.	TRBD1	TRBV5-1
CASGFTGTASYGYTF	TGTGCCAGCGGATTTACCGGGACAGCGTCTTATGGCTACACCTTC	TRBJ1-2	.	TRBD1	TRBV19